The 24 T cell receptor beta chains below all came from one sample that was sequenced in a study of T cell repertoires in cytomegalovirus infection. TCRdb re-called the reads with MiXCR, one entry per CDR3 protein. The table lists 200,000 to 300,000 distinct CDR3 sequences, roughly 13% of them singletons. The sample consisted of PBMCs. The receptors were gathered from a human donor in good health (CMV status not recorded). Some clones in this sample may be carry-over from other donors' samples.

This clonotype was counted ten times or more. The J gene is TRBJ1-2, the V gene TRBV7-8; D gene unclear. The CDR3 length is 14 residues. Germline V gives CDR1 SGHVS, CDR2 FQNEAQ. V was cut by 0 bases and J by 2 bases, with 7 bases left in between. CDR3 sequence reads: CASSLAGYNYGYTF. CDR3 sequence (DNA): TGTGCCAGCAGCTTAGCGGGTTACAACTATGGCTACACCTTC.

This rearrangement joins TRBV20-1 to TRBJ2-4, with D unclear. V shed 2 bases and J shed 0 bases, with 11 bases lying between them. The CDR3 runs 15 residues. Germline values: CDR1 DFQATT, CDR2 SNEGSKA (reference sequence). CDR3 in DNA: TGCAGTGCTAGACCCCCGATTCTAGCCAAAAACATTCAGTACTTC. Translation: CSARPPILAKNIQYF.

This clonotype appeared a few times. The V call is TRBV20-1, the J call TRBJ1-1; no definite D call. The CDR3 consists of 13 residues. V lost 0 bases and J 5 bases, leaving 10 bases between the germline ends. The germline V gene has CDR1 DFQATT and CDR2 SNEGSKA (reference sequence). CDR3: CSARDYRRTEAFF. In DNA form, the CDR3 reads TGCAGTGCTAGAGATTATAGGCGGACTGAAGCTTTCTTT.

In this sample, this clonotype turned up many times. The J gene is TRBJ2-3, the V gene TRBV12-3 or TRBV12-4; D is unresolved. CDR3 length: 14 amino acids. Between the trimmed V and J ends, which lost 5 bases and 0 bases, there was a span of 9 bases. The CDR3 sequence is CASSRAHSTDTQYF. As DNA, the CDR3 is TGTGCCAGCAGTCGGGCCCATAGCACAGATACGCAGTATTTT.

The gene calls are TRBV2 and TRBJ2-5, with 7 bases aligning to TRBD1. The germline V gene encodes CDR1 SNHLY and CDR2 FYNNEI. Unmatched junction bases numbered 7, after V lost 5 bases and J lost 1 base. The CDR3 sequence is 15 residues long. The CDR3, as DNA: TGTGCCAGCAGTTCGGGACAGCCGGGCCAAGAGACCCAGTACTTC. Translated, it gives CASSSGQPGQETQYF. The whole variable domain, remainder taken from reference TRBV2 and TRBJ2-5, is EPEVTQTPSHQVTQMGQEVILRCVPISNHLYFYWYRQILGQKVEFLVSFYNNEISEKSEIFDDQFSVERPDGSNFTLKIRSTKLEDSAMYFCASSSGQPGQETQYFGPGTRLLVL.

This clonotype occurred a few times. This chain connects TRBV20-1 to TRBJ2-7, with 7 nucleotides matching TRBD2. J gave up 6 bases and V 3 bases, and 11 bases lay outside the gene matches. The CDR3 length is 14 residues. Germline V gene sequence: CDR1 DFQATT, CDR2 SNEGSKA (reference sequence). CDR3 DNA sequence: TGCAGTGCTAGGCCCGGACTAGGAGGATCCGAGCAGTACTTC. This sequence encodes CSARPGLGGSEQYF.

The chain joins TRBV5-4 to TRBJ2-3; D is ambiguous. With 1 base removed from V and 2 bases from J, the gap between germline ends came to 11 bases. The germline V gene encodes CDR1 SGHNT and CDR2 YYREEE (reference sequence). The CDR3 runs 15 residues. CDR3 residues: CASSLFTQDTDTQYF. DNA of the CDR3: TGTGCCAGCAGCTTGTTCACCCAAGACACAGATACGCAGTATTTT.

The CDR3 region has the DNA TGTGCCAGCAGCTTGGCTAGGGGTTCGGTTCCCGGGGAGCTGTTTTTT. Residues: CASSLARGSVPGELFF. This chain connects TRBV5-4 to TRBJ2-2, with D perhaps TRBD1 (5 bases). Trimming pared 0 bases from V and 6 bases from J, leaving 15 bases between. From germline, CDR1 is SGHNT and CDR2 YYREEE (reference sequence). The CDR3 sequence is 16 residues long. Filled out from reference TRBV5-4 and TRBJ2-2, the complete variable domain reads ETGVTQSPTHLIKTRGQQVTLRCSSQSGHNTVSWYQQALGQGPQFIFQYYREEENGRGNFPPRFSGLQFPNYSSELNVNALELDDSALYLCASSLARGSVPGELFFGEGSRLTVL.

This clonotype occurred many times. The V call is TRBV23-1, the J call TRBJ1-6; D remains ambiguous. TRBV23-1 belongs to the ORF category, with a function that is uncertain. This CDR3 contains 16 residues. Trimming shortened V by 0 bases and J by 0 bases, and 6 bases separated the two germline ends. CDR3 sequence reads: CASSQSKSSYNSPLHF. Written as DNA, the CDR3 is TGCGCCAGCAGTCAATCTAAGAGCTCCTATAATTCACCCCTCCACTTT.

This clonotype was detected many times. The gene calls are TRBV7-2 and TRBJ2-4; no clear D. The CDR3 extends over 15 amino acids. The ends were cut back, 3 bases at V and 0 bases at J, with 9 bases in the middle. CDR1 is SGHTA and CDR2 is FQGNSA in the germline V gene. The CDR3, as DNA: TGTGCCAGCAGCTTCCCAGAGCTAGCCAAAAACATTCAGTACTTC. Encoded protein: CASSFPELAKNIQYF.

The rearrangement links TRBV6-2 or TRBV6-3 to TRBJ2-1, with 8 nucleotides matching TRBD2. Per germline, CDR1 MNHEY and CDR2 SVGEGT. The CDR3 loop spans 13 amino acids. Germline trimming cut 8 bases from V and 6 bases from J; bases unmatched to any gene: 6. The CDR3: CASAPGLGNEQFF. The CDR3 DNA reads TGTGCCAGCGCCCCGGGACTAGGCAATGAGCAGTTCTTC.

The rearrangement links TRBV9 to TRBJ2-1; TRBD2 agrees at 13 bases. Per the germline V gene, CDR1 is SGDLS and CDR2 is YYNGEE. The CDR3 spans 17 residues. V was pared by 3 bases and J by 4 bases, with 7 bases of the junction left unmatched. The CDR3, as DNA: TGTGCCAGCAGCGCCGGACTAGCGGGAGAAGGGTACAATGAGCAGTTCTTC. Protein: CASSAGLAGEGYNEQFF. Filled out from reference TRBV9 and TRBJ2-1, the complete variable domain reads DSGVTQTPKHLITATGQRVTLRCSPRSGDLSVYWYQQSLDQGLQFLIQYYNGEERAKGNILERFSAQQFPDLHSELNLSSLELGDSALYFCASSAGLAGEGYNEQFFGPGTRLTVL.

This clonotype occurred many times. V is TRBV6-1 and J is TRBJ2-1; D unclear. Germline CDR1 is MNHNS and CDR2 is SASEGT. V lost 1 base and J lost 1, with 11 bases in between. The CDR3 extends over 16 amino acids. CDR3 coding DNA: TGTGCCAGCAGTGAAGAGGGCTCGCGTTCCTACAATGAGCAGTTCTTC. Translation: CASSEEGSRSYNEQFF.

The CDR3: CASSSLRENYNEQFF. The CDR3 nucleotides read TGTGCCAGCAGCAGCCTGAGGGAGAACTACAATGAGCAGTTCTTC. This sequence joins TRBV6-2 or TRBV6-3 and TRBJ2-1; TRBD2 is a possible D gene (5 bases). Trimming cost V 6 bases and J 3 bases, with 15 bases left between them. The CDR3 sequence is 15 residues long. CDR1 and CDR2 from the germline V gene are MNHEY and SVGEGT.

In its sample, this clonotype was seen many times. This sequence joins TRBV7-2 and TRBJ2-1, with 8 bases matching TRBD1. V was pared by 1 base and J by 6 bases, with 5 bases of the junction left unmatched. The CDR3 spans 15 residues. Germline V gene lookup returns CDR1 SGHTA and CDR2 FQGNSA. The CDR3 DNA sequence: TGTGCCAGCAGCTTAGTCCGACAGGGGACCAATGAGCAGTTCTTC. This encodes CASSLVRQGTNEQFF.

This chain uses TRBV6-2 or TRBV6-3 with TRBJ2-1; 8 bases line up with TRBD1. This CDR3 is built from 15 residues. Germline lookup yields CDR1 MNHEY and CDR2 SVGEGT. J gave up 4 bases and V 4 bases, and 6 bases lay outside the gene matches. CDR3 residues: CASSLEGQEYNEQFF. For the CDR3, the DNA is TGTGCCAGCAGTTTAGAGGGACAGGAGTACAATGAGCAGTTCTTC.

This clonotype has a handful of counts. In DNA form, the CDR3 reads TGCAGCGCCGCTAGGGGGGTTACGATGAACACTGAAGCTTTCTTT. This gives the protein CSAARGVTMNTEAFF. The rearrangement links TRBV29-1 to TRBJ1-1; D possibly corresponds to TRBD1 (6 bases). Trimming shortened V by 7 bases and J by 0 bases, and 18 bases separated the two germline ends. The CDR3 consists of 15 residues. Germline V gene data show CDR1 as SQVTM and CDR2 as ANQGSEA. Drawing the rest from reference TRBV29-1 and TRBJ1-1, the complete variable domain is SAVISQKPSRDICQRGTSLTIQCQVDSQVTMMFWYRQQPGQSLTLIATANQGSEATYESGFVIDKFPISRPNLTFSTLTVSNMSPEDSSIYLCSAARGVTMNTEAFFGQGTRLTVV.

The rearrangement joins TRBV6-6 to TRBJ2-7, with D perhaps TRBD2 (5 bases). The V gene's germline CDR1 is MNHNY and CDR2 SVGAGI (reference sequence). There are 13 residues in the CDR3. V lost 6 bases, J lost 3 bases, and 12 bases lay in between. In DNA form, the CDR3 reads TGTGCCAGCAGAAAGACTGGGAGCTACGAGCAGTACTTC. This encodes CASRKTGSYEQYF.

This clonotype was observed a single time. V usage is TRBV28 and J usage is TRBJ2-1; 15 nucleotides align to TRBD2. The CDR3 has 19 residues. The germline gives CDR1 MDHEN, CDR2 SYDVKM. V was clipped by 3 bases and J by 0 bases; unmatched bases: 6. CDR3 residues: CASSFVGLAGGSSYNEQFF. The CDR3 nucleotides are TGTGCCAGCAGTTTTGTTGGACTAGCGGGAGGGAGCTCCTACAATGAGCAGTTCTTC.

This clonotype has at least ten counts. The V call is TRBV18, the J call TRBJ2-7, with D tentatively TRBD2 (6 bases). The germline CDR1 and CDR2 sequences are KGHSH and LQKENI. Trimming cost V 3 bases and J 3 bases, with 12 bases left between them. This CDR3 region has 14 residues. The CDR3 spells CASSPPGLYYEQYF. The CDR3 nucleotides are TGTGCCAGCTCACCCCCGGGACTCTACTACGAGCAGTACTTC.

Remarks on this clonotype: The junction and the germline gene differ at one end; a read error may be behind it. V and J are TRBV18 and TRBJ1-2; D possibly corresponds to TRBD1 (5 bases). The length of the CDR3 is 15 residues. Germline loops: CDR1 KGHSH, CDR2 LQKENI. This CDR3 is CASSQSDTPAYGYAF. CDR3 nucleotide sequence: TGTGCCAGCTCACAATCGGACACCCCGGCCTATGGCTACGCCTTC.

This clonotype showed up just a few times. The chain employs TRBV5-1 and TRBJ1-3, with TRBD1 identical over 7 bases. V was pared by 4 bases and J by 0 bases, with 7 bases of the junction left unmatched. The CDR3 consists of 16 residues. CDR1 is SGHRS, CDR2 YFSETQ, per germline. CDR3 protein: CASSGGGVHSGNTIYF. In DNA, the CDR3 is TGCGCCAGCAGCGGAGGGGGCGTCCACTCTGGAAACACCATATATTTT.

V and J are TRBV28 and TRBJ1-1; D call uncertain. CDR3 length: 15 residues. Germline V CDR1 and CDR2: MDHEN, SYDVKM. The V and J ends lost 3 bases and 0 bases respectively, with 11 bases between them. In nucleotides, the CDR3 is TGTGCCAGCAGTTTGGGCCGGATTATGAACACTGAAGCTTTCTTT. It yields the protein CASSLGRIMNTEAFF. The full variable domain, in which reference TRBV28 and TRBJ1-1 provide the parts outside the CDR3, is DVKVTQSSRYLVKRTGEKVFLECVQDMDHENMFWYRQDPGLGLRLIYFSYDVKMKEKGDIPEGYSVSREKKERFSLILESASTNQTSMYLCASSLGRIMNTEAFFGQGTRLTVV.

The rearrangement joins TRBV29-1 to TRBJ2-3; the match to TRBD2 covers 7 bases. Germline assignment: CDR1 SQVTM and CDR2 ANQGSEA. Germline trimming cut 3 bases from V and 1 base from J; bases unmatched to any gene: 1. CDR3 length: 13 residues. CDR3 protein: CSVDLAGTDTQYF. In DNA form, the CDR3 reads TGCAGCGTTGATCTAGCGGGCACAGATACGCAGTATTTT.